The 26 T cell receptor beta chains below all came from one sample that was sequenced in a study of T cell changes during pregnancy in multiple sclerosis. Clones were read by immunoSEQ multiplex PCR, and TCRdb kept only the in-frame ones, dropping some. This sample has around 130,000 clones; approximately 96% occur once, and the top ten carry less than 0.55%. The sample here was peripheral blood, taken after pregnancy. The receptors were sampled from a female donor with multiple sclerosis, enrolled in a pregnancy study.

The chain couples TRBV5-1 to TRBJ2-2; D may be TRBD2 (6 bases). V gave up 4 bases and J gave up 1 base, with 20 bases separating them. The germline V gene has CDR1 SGHRS and CDR2 YFSETQ. This CDR3 has 18 residues. CDR3 in DNA: TGCGCCAGCAGCACGGCGACCCCGGGACTCGAGAACACCGGGGAGCTGTTTTTT. It specifies CASSTATPGLENTGELFF.

V is TRBV5-1 and J is TRBJ1-3; D possibly corresponds to TRBD1 (5 bases). CDR1 is SGHRS, CDR2 YFSETQ, per germline. The CDR3 runs to 13 residues. The V end was cut by 4 bases, the J end by 4 bases, with 9 bases between. CDR3: CASSMRQGNTIYF. CDR3 sequence (DNA): TGCGCCAGCAGCATGAGACAGGGAAACACCATATATTTT.

The chain joins TRBV5-1 to TRBJ2-7, with 8 positions matching TRBD2. The CDR3 extends over 17 amino acids. The trim removed 4 bases at V and 1 base at J, leaving 13 bases unmatched. Germline CDR1 reads SGHRS; CDR2 reads YFSETQ. The CDR3 DNA reads as TGCGCCAGCAGCCTGCGCGGGTTTACTAGCGGATCCTACGAGCAGTACTTC. Protein sequence: CASSLRGFTSGSYEQYF.

The chain links TRBV6-5 to TRBJ1-2; a weak D match, TRBD1 (6 bases). The germline V gene has CDR1 MNHEY and CDR2 SVGAGI. Trimming pared 5 bases from V and 0 bases from J, leaving 10 bases between. The CDR3 has 14 residues. The CDR3 region is CASSPTGANYGYTF. The CDR3 DNA reads as TGTGCCAGCAGTCCGACAGGAGCTAACTATGGCTACACCTTC.

V and J are TRBV30 and TRBJ1-2; D might be TRBD1 (5 bases). The CDR3 consists of 13 residues. V lost 7 bases and J lost 5, with 17 bases in between. The germline CDR1 and CDR2 sequences are GTSNPN and SVGIG (reference sequence). CDR3 protein: CASRPRVTYGYTF. The CDR3 DNA follows: TGTGCCTCCCGACCCAGGGTTACTTATGGCTACACCTTC.

The chain couples TRBV5-1 to TRBJ2-3; D possibly corresponds to TRBD2 (6 bases). The V gene's germline CDR1 is SGHRS and CDR2 YFSETQ. The V and J ends lost 0 bases and 4 bases respectively, with 9 bases between them. The CDR3 runs to 14 residues. CDR3 DNA sequence: TGCGCCAGCAGCTTGGGGAGGGCCCCAGATACGCAGTATTTT. This codes for CASSLGRAPDTQYF.

The V gene is TRBV6-6, the J gene TRBJ1-5, with D possibly TRBD1 on 5 matching bases. V gave up 2 bases and J gave up 11 bases, with 19 bases separating them. Germline CDR1 reads MNHNY; CDR2 reads SVGAGI (reference sequence). This CDR3 comprises 15 residues. CDR3 residues: CASSYVRGSSGSQHF. The CDR3 DNA reads TGTGCCAGCAGTTACGTTAGGGGTTCCTCAGGGTCCCAGCATTTT.

Only a few counts were recorded for this clone. This chain joins TRBV7-2 and TRBJ1-1; 7 bases agree with TRBD1. This CDR3 spans 16 amino acids. The V and J ends lost 0 bases and 3 bases, in that order; junction bases with no gene match: 7. Germline loops: CDR1 SGHTA, CDR2 FQGNSA. The CDR3 DNA is TGTGCCAGCAGCTTAGCGCTTGAGGGGGCGTACACTGAAGCTTTCTTT. This encodes CASSLALEGAYTEAFF.

This clone was detected a few times. The chain carries TRBV6-4 and TRBJ1-2; TRBD1 aligns across 10 bases. V gave up 6 bases and J gave up 4 bases; unmatched junction bases: 8. Germline assignment: CDR1 MRHNA and CDR2 SNTAGT. The CDR3 has 15 residues. This chain's CDR3 is CASRRDRGEGYGYTF. The CDR3 nucleotides are TGTGCCAGCAGGAGGGACAGGGGAGAAGGCTATGGCTACACCTTC.

This clone was seen a single time. The gene calls are TRBV5-1 and TRBJ2-7; TRBD2 matches 13 bases. V shed 7 bases and J 1 base; nucleotides not matched to a gene: 5. CDR1 and CDR2 from the germline V gene are SGHRS and YFSETQ. The CDR3 runs 15 residues. Here the CDR3 reads CASGPGLAGSYEQYF. The CDR3 DNA sequence: TGCGCCAGCGGACCGGGACTAGCGGGATCCTACGAGCAGTACTTC.

The chain has TRBV7-9 and TRBJ2-5, with 11 bases identical to TRBD2. V lost 2 bases to trimming and J lost 2 bases; unmatched junction nucleotides: 10. Germline CDR1 and CDR2: SEHNR and FQNEAQ (reference sequence). This CDR3 has 18 amino acids. DNA for the CDR3: TGTGCCAGCAGCTTAAAACGGCTAGCGGGAGGTAATCAAGAGACCCAGTACTTC. This translates into CASSLKRLAGGNQETQYF.

V usage is TRBV19 and J usage is TRBJ1-2; D unclear. CDR1 is LNHDA and CDR2 is SQIVND in the germline V gene (reference sequence). With 5 bases removed from V and 2 bases from J, the gap between germline ends came to 9 bases. The CDR3 is 13 amino acids. The CDR3 DNA reads TGTGCCAGTAGTCCCCGAAGCAACTATGGCTACACCTTC. Residues: CASSPRSNYGYTF.

This clone was found once. This chain joins TRBV6-7 and TRBJ1-4; no clear D gene. TRBV6-7 is reported as an ORF; its role is uncertain. CDR3 size: 14 residues. Trimming stripped 8 bases from V and 5 bases from J, with 15 bases between. In DNA form, the CDR3 reads TGTGCCAGCCCCCGGATAGAGGGCAATGAAAAACTGTTTTTT. Translating gives CASPRIEGNEKLFF.

Only one count was recorded for this clone. This chain joins TRBV28 and TRBJ1-1; D is perhaps TRBD1 (5 bases). This CDR3 is built from 12 residues. V lost 2 bases, J lost 9 bases, and 10 bases lay in between. Per the germline V gene, CDR1 is MDHEN and CDR2 is SYDVKM. The CDR3 here is CASSLTGSQAFF. The CDR3 DNA sequence: TGTGCCAGCAGTTTAACAGGCTCCCAAGCTTTCTTT.

The gene calls are TRBV19 and TRBJ2-7; no definite D call. The CDR3 is made up of 12 amino acids. The V gene's germline CDR1 is LNHDA and CDR2 SQIVND (reference sequence). Trimming removed 6 bases at V and 8 bases at J, with 14 bases between. The CDR3 loop is CASSGGLWKQYF. CDR3 sequence (DNA): TGTGCCAGTAGCGGCGGTCTCTGGAAGCAGTACTTC.

The chain combines TRBV11-1 with TRBJ2-7, with 8 bases lining up with TRBD1. The trim removed 4 bases at V and 1 base at J, leaving 3 bases unmatched. In germline, CDR1 is SGHAT, CDR2 FQDESV (reference sequence). There are 14 residues in the CDR3. The CDR3 DNA reads TGTGCCAGCAGCTCAACAGGGGGATCCTACGAGCAGTACTTC. Translating gives CASSSTGGSYEQYF. Variable domain in full (rest from reference TRBV11-1 and TRBJ2-7): EAEVAQSPRYKITEKSQAVAFWCDPISGHATLYWYRQILGQGPELLVQFQDESVVDDSQLPKDRFSAERLKGVDSTLKIQPAELGDSAMYLCASSSTGGSYEQYFGPGTRLTVT.

The rearrangement uses TRBV2 and TRBJ1-5, with D possibly matching TRBD1 (5 bases). Germline lookup yields CDR1 SNHLY and CDR2 FYNNEI. The V end was cut by 6 bases, the J end by 3 bases, with 12 bases between. CDR3 size: 14 residues. CDR3 loop: CASSLDSFNQPQHF. For the CDR3, the DNA is TGTGCCAGCAGCCTCGACAGTTTCAATCAGCCCCAGCATTTT.

The chain joins TRBV14 to TRBJ2-1; no clear D. Trimming cost V 4 bases and J 2 bases, with 9 bases left between them. CDR1 SGHDN and CDR2 FVKESK come from the germline V gene. The CDR3 sequence is 14 residues long. CDR3 DNA sequence: TGTGCCAGCAGCCTCCAGGTTACCTACAATGAGCAGTTCTTC. Residues: CASSLQVTYNEQFF.

The V gene is TRBV2, the J gene TRBJ2-7; no definite D call. Germline V gene lookup returns CDR1 SNHLY and CDR2 FYNNEI. V lost 6 bases and J 1 base, leaving 13 bases between the germline ends. This CDR3 is built from 14 residues. DNA of the CDR3: TGTGCCAGCAGAAAACTCGCCTCGTCCTACGAGCAGTACTTC. Translating it yields CASRKLASSYEQYF.

The J gene is TRBJ2-1, the V gene TRBV2, with 14 nucleotides matching TRBD2. Trimming at V came to 6 bases and at J to 10 bases, leaving 5 bases not matched to a gene. This CDR3 region has 14 residues. CDR1 and CDR2 from the germline V gene are SNHLY and FYNNEI. CDR3 region: CASRPGLAGEEQFF. The CDR3 DNA sequence: TGTGCCAGCAGGCCGGGACTAGCGGGAGAAGAGCAGTTCTTC.

The rearrangement joins TRBV28 to TRBJ2-2; D is unclear. This CDR3 is built from 13 residues. From germline, CDR1 is MDHEN and CDR2 SYDVKM. V was cut by 5 bases and J by 2 bases, with 6 bases left in between. This CDR3 is CASSPTNTGELFF. The CDR3 DNA follows: TGTGCCAGCAGTCCGACAAACACCGGGGAGCTGTTTTTT.

This chain links TRBV5-6 with TRBJ2-3; 7 bases match TRBD2. The J segment lost 2 bases and the V segment lost 0 bases, leaving 6 bases of the junction unmatched. The CDR3 loop spans 16 amino acids. Per germline, CDR1 SGHDT and CDR2 YYEEEE. DNA for the CDR3: TGTGCCAGCAGCTTGGGCGTTGGGGGGGACACAGATACGCAGTATTTT. As protein: CASSLGVGGDTDTQYF. The full variable domain, rest sourced from reference TRBV5-6 and TRBJ2-3, is DAGVTQSPTHLIKTRGQQVTLRCSPKSGHDTVSWYQQALGQGPQFIFQYYEEEERQRGNFPDRFSGHQFPNYSSELNVNALLLGDSALYLCASSLGVGGDTDTQYFGPGTRLTVL.

The CDR3 here is CASSLGGQAPNTEAFF. As DNA, the CDR3 is TGTGCCAGCAGCTTAGGAGGACAGGCCCCGAACACTGAAGCTTTCTTT. V usage is TRBV7-2 and J usage is TRBJ1-1; 7 bases match TRBD1. Unmatched junction bases numbered 6, after V lost 1 base and J lost 1 base. Germline V CDR1 and CDR2: SGHTA, FQGNSA. The CDR3 runs to 16 residues.

The chain has TRBV19 and TRBJ1-5, with a weak D call TRBD1 (5 bases). Trimming left V 6 bases short and J 11 bases short, with 14 bases between. CDR3 size: 12 residues. In germline, CDR1 is LNHDA, CDR2 SQIVND (reference sequence). CDR3 nucleotide sequence: TGTGCCAGTAGGGAGGGGACCATGGCCCAGCATTTT. Its protein is CASREGTMAQHF.

The rearrangement joins TRBV6-1 to TRBJ1-4, with TRBD1 matching 11 bases. CDR3 size: 14 residues. J was trimmed by 8 bases and V by 7 bases; bases with no gene match: 6. The germline V gene encodes CDR1 MNHNS and CDR2 SASEGT. CDR3 residues: CASIADRGREKLFF. CDR3 DNA sequence: TGTGCCAGCATAGCGGACAGGGGGCGGGAAAAACTGTTTTTT.

The chain uses TRBV18 and TRBJ2-1; 16 nucleotides match TRBD2. The CDR3 is 19 residues long. The germline V gene has CDR1 KGHSH and CDR2 LQKENI. J lost 4 bases, V lost 6 bases, and 12 bases had no gene match. CDR3 sequence reads: CASSFEGLAGGPEYNEQFF. In DNA form, the CDR3 reads TGTGCCAGCTCGTTCGAGGGACTAGCGGGAGGGCCGGAGTACAATGAGCAGTTCTTC. The full variable domain, its missing parts supplied by reference TRBV18 and TRBJ2-1, is NAGVMQNPRHLVRRRGQEARLRCSPMKGHSHVYWYRQLPEEGLKFMVYLQKENIIDESGMPKERFSAEFPKEGPSILRIQQVVRGDSAAYFCASSFEGLAGGPEYNEQFFGPGTRLTVL.